This T cell receptor (beta chain) was identified in a study of Graves' ophthalmopathy and Graves' hyperthyroidism. For the study at large: Samples of peripheral blood were obtained at initial diagnosis, prior to treatment of any kind.

V lost 3 bases, J lost 3 bases, and 8 bases lay in between. Germline V gene sequence: CDR1 ENHRY, CDR2 SYGVKD. This CDR3 is 13 amino acids long. The sample holds many counts of this clonotype. The study amplified TCR beta CDR3 regions using RNA transcripts. Second-round multiplex PCR came after first-round RT-PCR with HTBI primers. TCRdb passed the multiplex PCR reads through MiXCR, listing each CDR3 protein once. The table lists about 640,000 distinct CDR3 sequences, about 38% of them singletons. The source of this sequence is an adult man with Graves' ophthalmopathy. The sample comprised peripheral blood. The chain employs TRBV10-3 and TRBJ1-2; D unresolved. The CDR3 here is CAISDPKYYGYTF. The CDR3 DNA sequence: TGTGCCATCAGTGACCCCAAGTACTATGGCTACACCTTC.